The 17 T cell receptor beta chains given below trace back to one sample, sequenced in a study of T cells in Graves' hyperthyroidism and ophthalmopathy. RNA transcripts served as the template for amplifying TCR beta CDR3 regions. An initial round of RT-PCR targeting the TCR CDR3 relied on the HTBI primer set. TCRdb itself ran the multiplex PCR reads through MiXCR, one entry per CDR3 protein. This table has about 300,000 distinct CDR3 sequences, roughly 18% appearing once. Sequencing used blood. The receptors here all came from a man aged 45-60 years with Graves' ophthalmopathy.

This clonotype was seen at least ten times. V gene TRBV7-9 combines with J gene TRBJ2-7, with 7 bases lining up with TRBD1. The length of the CDR3 is 12 residues. With V trimmed by 5 bases and J by 6 bases, 4 bases remained unmatched. Germline V gene sequence: CDR1 SEHNR, CDR2 FQNEAQ (reference sequence). CDR3 bases: TGTGCCAGCAGCACGACAGGGTTCGAGCAGTACTTC. It translates to CASSTTGFEQYF. The full variable domain, its missing parts supplied by reference TRBV7-9 and TRBJ2-7, is DTGVSQNPRHKITKRGQNVTFRCDPISEHNRLYWYRQTLGQGPEFLTYFQNEAQLEKSRLLSDRFSAERPKGSFSTLEIQRTEQGDSAMYLCASSTTGFEQYFGPGTRLTVT.

This clonotype was observed many times. The chain joins TRBV3-1 to TRBJ2-5; D is perhaps TRBD2 (5 bases). Trimming left V 2 bases short and J 2 bases short, with 12 bases between. The CDR3 sequence is 15 residues long. Germline V gene lookup returns CDR1 LGHDT and CDR2 YNNKEL (reference sequence). For the CDR3, the DNA is TGTGCCAGCAGCCAATTTCTAGCAGGACAAGAGACCCAGTACTTC. Its translation is CASSQFLAGQETQYF.

This chain links TRBV30 with TRBJ2-2; the D gene is possibly TRBD1 (6 bases). Germline CDR1 and CDR2: GTSNPN and SVGIG (reference sequence). CDR3 length equals 14 residues. With 3 bases removed from V and 5 bases from J, the gap between germline ends came to 13 bases. In nucleotides, the CDR3 is TGTGCCTGGAGGCTAGGGGGAAGGACCGGGGAGCTGTTTTTT. It is translated as CAWRLGGRTGELFF.

The CDR3 coding sequence is TGTGCCAGCAGTTACTCGAGGGACAATGAGCAGTTCTTC. Protein sequence: CASSYSRDNEQFF. The chain recombines TRBV6-5 with TRBJ2-1, with D possibly TRBD2 on 5 matching bases. CDR3 length: 13 amino acids. Germline V gives CDR1 MNHEY, CDR2 SVGAGI. Trimming shortened V by 0 bases and J by 5 bases, and 5 bases separated the two germline ends.

This clonotype was counted between two and nine times. The chain has TRBV9 and TRBJ1-1; maybe TRBD1 (5 bases). The germline V gene has CDR1 SGDLS and CDR2 YYNGEE. The CDR3 loop spans 15 amino acids. The ends were cut back, 0 bases at V and 4 bases at J, with 13 bases in the middle. CDR3 DNA: TGTGCCAGCAGCGTAGATACTGGGGCAGGCACTGAAGCTTTCTTT. This encodes CASSVDTGAGTEAFF.

This clonotype was recorded at least ten times. V is TRBV28 and J is TRBJ2-5; 11 bases match TRBD2. Germline V gene lookup returns CDR1 MDHEN and CDR2 SYDVKM. V lost 4 bases to trimming and J lost 2 bases; unmatched junction nucleotides: 3. The CDR3 extends over 15 amino acids. The CDR3 DNA reads TGTGCCAGCAGTTGGGGACTAGCGGTTCAAGAGACCCAGTACTTC. Translation gives CASSWGLAVQETQYF.

This clonotype was counted ten times or more. CDR3 bases: TGTGCCAGCAGTTTTCTGCGGGAGGTGCCGGTCGGGGAGCAGTACTTC. Protein: CASSFLREVPVGEQYF. The V and J genes are TRBV12-3 or TRBV12-4 and TRBJ2-7; the match to TRBD2 covers 8 bases. CDR3 length: 16 amino acids. J gave up 7 bases and V 3 bases, and 14 bases lay outside the gene matches.

This clonotype appeared many times. The chain carries TRBV28 and TRBJ1-1; D unclear. Per the germline V gene, CDR1 is MDHEN and CDR2 is SYDVKM. V was cut by 6 bases and J by 1 base, with 3 bases left in between. The CDR3 spans 11 residues. CDR3 DNA sequence: TGTGCCAGCAGAGAGAACACTGAAGCTTTCTTT. This encodes CASRENTEAFF.

The table lists this clonotype with a few counts. This chain uses TRBV5-1 with TRBJ2-5; 9 bases map to TRBD1. CDR3 length: 14 amino acids. CDR1 is SGHRS, CDR2 YFSETQ, per germline. V shed 8 bases, J shed 4 bases, and the junction held 9 bases outside the gene matches. The chain's CDR3 is CASPVTGGAETQYF. The CDR3 DNA reads as TGCGCCAGTCCAGTCACAGGGGGCGCAGAGACCCAGTACTTC.

Only a few counts were recorded for this clonotype. The chain employs TRBV9 and TRBJ1-1; 9 nucleotides line up with TRBD1. With V trimmed by 0 bases and J by 3 bases, 3 bases remained unmatched. The CDR3 consists of 15 residues. Per the germline V gene, CDR1 is SGDLS and CDR2 is YYNGEE. CDR3 nucleotides: TGTGCCAGCAGCGTAGGACAGGGGGTGGACACTGAAGCTTTCTTT. Protein sequence: CASSVGQGVDTEAFF.

The CDR3 DNA reads TGCAGTGCTAGGTATGGACTCCGTATTTACAATGAGCAGTTCTTC. This codes for CSARYGLRIYNEQFF. The rearrangement uses TRBV20-1 and TRBJ2-1; D possibly corresponds to TRBD2 (5 bases). Germline assignment: CDR1 DFQATT and CDR2 SNEGSKA (reference sequence). There are 15 residues in the CDR3. V lost 3 bases and J lost 4, with 16 bases in between.

This clonotype was seen more than once but under ten times. The chain employs TRBV2 and TRBJ1-2; TRBD1 is a possible D gene (5 bases). Germline values: CDR1 SNHLY, CDR2 FYNNEI. Trimming pared 6 bases from V and 8 bases from J, leaving 31 bases between. The CDR3 runs 18 residues. The CDR3 DNA is TGTGCCAGCAGCCAAGACCCCAGCGGGAGACAGTCATTAACAGGCTACACCTTC. This gives the protein CASSQDPSGRQSLTGYTF. Full variable domain (outside the CDR3, taken from reference TRBV2 and TRBJ1-2): EPEVTQTPSHQVTQMGQEVILRCVPISNHLYFYWYRQILGQKVEFLVSFYNNEISEKSEIFDDQFSVERPDGSNFTLKIRSTKLEDSAMYFCASSQDPSGRQSLTGYTFGSGTRLTVV.

This chain links TRBV3-1 with TRBJ2-7, with D perhaps matching TRBD2 (6 bases). Germline values: CDR1 LGHDT, CDR2 YNNKEL (reference sequence). Between the trimmed V and J ends, which lost 1 base and 7 bases, there was a span of 8 bases. CDR3 length: 12 amino acids. The DNA of the CDR3 is TGTGCCAGCAGCCAAGGGGACTGGGAGCAGTACTTC. It encodes CASSQGDWEQYF.

The genes are TRBV4-1 and TRBJ2-3, with D perhaps being TRBD1 or TRBD2 (6 bases each). Germline CDR1 is MGHRA and CDR2 is YSYEKL. CDR3 length equals 16 residues. Trimming removed 5 bases from V and 1 base from J, with 16 bases in between. CDR3 bases: TGCGCCAGCAGCTCCGAAGGAGGGGGTGGCACAGATACGCAGTATTTT. It yields the protein CASSSEGGGGTDTQYF.

This clonotype was seen ten or more times. The genes are TRBV28 and TRBJ1-1, with D possibly being TRBD1 (6 bases). V was pared by 6 bases and J by 2 bases, with 16 bases between. The CDR3 spans 15 residues. CDR1 and CDR2 from the germline V gene are MDHEN and SYDVKM. The CDR3 sequence is CASRPAGTRNTEAFF. The CDR3 nucleotides read TGTGCCAGCAGGCCCGCCGGGACACGAAACACTGAAGCTTTCTTT.

This clonotype was recorded a few times. The V and J genes are TRBV9 and TRBJ2-7; no clear D. V was clipped by 0 bases and J by 0 bases, with 4 bases between them. Germline values: CDR1 SGDLS, CDR2 YYNGEE. This CDR3 is built from 13 residues. The CDR3 loop is CASSVDISYEQYF. DNA for the CDR3: TGTGCCAGCAGCGTAGACATCTCCTACGAGCAGTACTTC.

This clonotype has more than one count but fewer than ten. The rearrangement joins TRBV5-1 to TRBJ2-1; 10 nucleotides line up with TRBD2. This CDR3 has 15 amino acids. V shed 0 bases, J shed 5 bases, and the junction held 2 bases outside the gene matches. Germline V gene sequence: CDR1 SGHRS, CDR2 YFSETQ. The DNA of the CDR3 is TGCGCCAGCAGCTTGGGGGGGACTAGCGACAATGAGCAGTTCTTC. Translating gives CASSLGGTSDNEQFF.